These T cell receptor beta chains were read from a single sample in a study of immune evolution from preneoplasia to lung adenocarcinoma. Libraries were prepared by immunoSEQ multiplex PCR; TCRdb keeps only in-frame clonotypes and omits some of them. The table has about 3,500 clones, about 79% seen once. The sequenced sample was FFPE minimally invasive lung adenocarcinoma tissue. All receptors come from a person aged 70 to 85 with lung adenocarcinoma. CDR3s include the opening cysteine and the closing phenylalanine or tryptophan. The D gene is left open where the match is weak. Some rows have no size entry. The others give once, few or many, or a class for an expanded clone.

v_call: TRBV9
j_call: TRBJ2-7
clone_size: -
d_call: -
cdr3_aa: CASSLSGGNPYEQYF
cdr3_nt: TGTGCCAGCAGCCTGTCCGGCGGGAACCCCTACGAGCAGTACTTC

v_call: TRBV7-8
j_call: TRBJ1-1
clone_size: -
d_call: TRBD1
cdr3_aa: CASSPIAWGQGKNTEAFF
cdr3_nt: TGTGCCAGCAGCCCCATCGCTTGGGGACAGGGGAAGAACACTGAAGCTTTCTTT

v_call: TRBV10-3
j_call: TRBJ2-3
clone_size: few
d_call: -
cdr3_aa: CAISESNKGGADTQYF
cdr3_nt: TGTGCCATCAGTGAGTCGAACAAAGGTGGGGCAGATACGCAGTATTTT

v_call: TRBV5-8
j_call: TRBJ2-7
clone_size: few
d_call: TRBD2
cdr3_aa: CASSGGASGSYEQYF
cdr3_nt: TGTGCCAGCAGCGGTGGTGCTAGCGGGTCGTACGAGCAGTACTTC

v_call: TRBV15
j_call: TRBJ1-4
clone_size: -
d_call: -
cdr3_aa: CATSSGLATNEKLFF
cdr3_nt: TGTGCCACCAGCAGCGGGCTAGCAACTAATGAAAAACTGTTTTTT

v_call: TRBV19
j_call: TRBJ1-5
clone_size: -
d_call: TRBD1
cdr3_aa: CASSSSRDRGTSGQPQHF
cdr3_nt: TGTGCCAGTAGTAGCTCCCGGGACAGGGGGACGTCGGGTCAGCCCCAGCATTTT

v_call: TRBV5-1
j_call: TRBJ2-3
clone_size: few
d_call: TRBD2
cdr3_aa: CASSPGGYTDTQYF
cdr3_nt: TGCGCCAGCAGCCCGGGGGGATACACAGATACGCAGTATTTT

v_call: TRBV30
j_call: TRBJ1-6
clone_size: -
d_call: TRBD1
cdr3_aa: CAWSVEGQVSGSLHF
cdr3_nt: TGTGCCTGGAGTGTTGAGGGACAGGTGAGCGGTTCCCTCCACTTT

v_call: TRBV6-9
j_call: TRBJ2-5
clone_size: -
d_call: -
cdr3_aa: CASSYEGGRVETQYF
cdr3_nt: TGTGCCAGCAGTTATGAGGGGGGGCGCGTAGAGACCCAGTACTTC

v_call: TRBV7-8
j_call: TRBJ1-2
clone_size: -
d_call: TRBD1
cdr3_aa: CASSSRRDSGIYGYTF
cdr3_nt: TGTGCCAGCAGCTCGCGTAGGGACAGCGGGATCTATGGCTACACCTTC

v_call: TRBV7-9
j_call: TRBJ1-2
clone_size: once
d_call: -
cdr3_aa: CASSGALNYGYTF
cdr3_nt: TGTGCCAGCAGCGGAGCTCTAAACTATGGCTACACCTTC

v_call: TRBV27
j_call: TRBJ1-1
clone_size: -
d_call: -
cdr3_aa: CASSLWGDDTEAFF
cdr3_nt: TGTGCCAGCAGTTTATGGGGCGACGACACTGAAGCTTTCTTT

v_call: TRBV18
j_call: TRBJ2-7
clone_size: -
d_call: TRBD1
cdr3_aa: CASSPGTDYEQYF
cdr3_nt: TGTGCCAGCTCACCAGGGACAGATTACGAGCAGTACTTC

v_call: TRBV7-9
j_call: TRBJ1-4
clone_size: -
d_call: TRBD1
cdr3_aa: CASRYTGQTEKLFF
cdr3_nt: TGTGCCAGCAGGTATACGGGACAGACCGAAAAACTGTTTTTT

v_call: TRBV9
j_call: TRBJ2-1
clone_size: -
d_call: TRBD2
cdr3_aa: CASSVTSGAGVYNEQFF
cdr3_nt: TGTGCCAGCAGCGTTACTAGCGGGGCAGGGGTGTACAATGAGCAGTTCTTC

v_call: TRBV10-3
j_call: TRBJ2-7
clone_size: -
d_call: TRBD1
cdr3_aa: CAISGKDRSATLSEQYF
cdr3_nt: TGTGCCATCAGTGGGAAGGACAGGTCGGCCACACTTTCCGAGCAGTACTTC

v_call: TRBV4-1
j_call: TRBJ2-7
clone_size: once
d_call: -
cdr3_aa: CASSQARTALYEQYF
cdr3_nt: TGCGCCAGCAGCCAAGCCCGGACTGCCCTCTACGAGCAGTACTTC

v_call: TRBV28
j_call: TRBJ1-5
clone_size: -
d_call: -
cdr3_aa: CASSYMIQPQHF
cdr3_nt: TGTGCCAGCAGTTACATGATCCAGCCCCAGCATTTT

v_call: TRBV19
j_call: TRBJ1-1
clone_size: -
d_call: -
cdr3_aa: CASSVKTEGTEAFF
cdr3_nt: TGTGCCAGTAGTGTCAAGACAGAAGGCACTGAAGCTTTCTTT

v_call: TRBV19
j_call: TRBJ2-7
clone_size: -
d_call: -
cdr3_aa: CASSISRRDEQYF
cdr3_nt: TGTGCCAGTAGTATCTCGCGACGAGACGAGCAGTACTTC

v_call: TRBV28
j_call: TRBJ2-7
clone_size: -
d_call: TRBD2
cdr3_aa: CASSPSGVNEQYF
cdr3_nt: TGTGCCAGCAGCCCCAGCGGGGTAAACGAGCAGTACTTC

v_call: TRBV10-1
j_call: TRBJ2-1
clone_size: -
d_call: -
cdr3_aa: CASSEYRDLNNEQFF
cdr3_nt: TGCGCCAGCAGTGAGTACAGGGATTTAAACAATGAGCAGTTCTTC

v_call: TRBV7-6
j_call: TRBJ2-2
clone_size: -
d_call: -
cdr3_aa: CASSLGGRGELFF
cdr3_nt: TGTGCCAGCAGCCTCGGGGGGCGCGGGGAGCTGTTTTTT

v_call: TRBV7-3
j_call: TRBJ2-2
clone_size: -
d_call: -
cdr3_aa: CASSSLGGGTGELFF
cdr3_nt: TGTGCCAGCAGCTCCCTAGGGGGGGGGACCGGGGAGCTGTTTTTT

v_call: TRBV7-9
j_call: TRBJ2-2
clone_size: -
d_call: TRBD1
cdr3_aa: CASSTGQGVLGELFF
cdr3_nt: TGTGCCAGCAGCACGGGACAGGGGGTTCTCGGGGAGCTGTTTTTT

v_call: TRBV29-1
j_call: TRBJ1-1
clone_size: -
d_call: -
cdr3_aa: CSVVGDYGGAFF
cdr3_nt: TGCAGCGTTGTTGGGGACTATGGGGGAGCTTTCTTT

v_call: TRBV11-1
j_call: TRBJ1-1
clone_size: few
d_call: -
cdr3_aa: CASSRTLEAFF
cdr3_nt: TGTGCCAGCAGTAGGACCCTTGAAGCTTTCTTT

v_call: TRBV5-1
j_call: TRBJ2-1
clone_size: -
d_call: -
cdr3_aa: CASSLRLNEQFF
cdr3_nt: TGCGCCAGCAGCTTGAGGCTTAATGAGCAGTTCTTC

v_call: TRBV6-5
j_call: TRBJ2-7
clone_size: -
d_call: -
cdr3_aa: CASSPDSSYEQYF
cdr3_nt: TGTGCCAGCAGCCCGGACAGCTCCTACGAGCAGTACTTC

v_call: TRBV9
j_call: TRBJ2-1
clone_size: -
d_call: TRBD2
cdr3_aa: CASSVALAGVNEQFF
cdr3_nt: TGTGCCAGCAGCGTAGCCCTAGCGGGAGTTAATGAGCAGTTCTTC

v_call: TRBV7-9
j_call: TRBJ1-2
clone_size: -
d_call: -
cdr3_aa: CASSRQGRSGGYTF
cdr3_nt: TGTGCCAGCAGCAGGCAGGGAAGATCGGGCGGCTACACCTTC

v_call: TRBV6-5
j_call: TRBJ2-7
clone_size: once
d_call: TRBD1
cdr3_aa: CASSPIQGAHEQYF
cdr3_nt: TGTGCCAGCAGTCCCATACAGGGGGCTCACGAGCAGTACTTC

v_call: TRBV19
j_call: TRBJ1-5
clone_size: -
d_call: TRBD1
cdr3_aa: CASSPEQGVNQPQHF
cdr3_nt: TGTGCCAGTAGTCCGGAACAGGGGGTGAATCAGCCCCAGCATTTT

v_call: TRBV7-2
j_call: TRBJ2-2
clone_size: -
d_call: -
cdr3_aa: CASSLLSGELFF
cdr3_nt: TGTGCCAGCAGCTTACTAAGCGGGGAGCTGTTTTTT

v_call: TRBV28
j_call: TRBJ2-5
clone_size: -
d_call: TRBD2
cdr3_aa: CASALGGVKETQYF
cdr3_nt: TGTGCCAGCGCCCTGGGGGGGGTAAAAGAGACCCAGTACTTC

v_call: TRBV6-5
j_call: TRBJ2-2
clone_size: large
d_call: TRBD1
cdr3_aa: CASSYWTGGSRELFF
cdr3_nt: TGTGCCAGCAGTTACTGGACAGGGGGTTCCCGGGAGCTGTTTTTT

v_call: TRBV2
j_call: TRBJ2-3
clone_size: -
d_call: -
cdr3_aa: CASLPTKFSRNIHTDTQYF
cdr3_nt: TGTGCCAGCCTACCCACAAAGTTTAGCAGGAACATACACACAGATACGCAGTATTTT

v_call: TRBV7-9
j_call: TRBJ2-2
clone_size: -
d_call: -
cdr3_aa: CASSFLSVPGELFF
cdr3_nt: TGTGCCAGCAGCTTTCTTAGCGTACCCGGGGAGCTGTTTTTT

v_call: TRBV11-3
j_call: TRBJ2-2
clone_size: -
d_call: -
cdr3_aa: CASSGAQGSGELFF
cdr3_nt: TGTGCCAGCAGCGGAGCACAGGGCTCCGGGGAGCTGTTTTTT

v_call: TRBV19
j_call: TRBJ2-1
clone_size: -
d_call: TRBD1
cdr3_aa: CASSIQGQGYINEQFF
cdr3_nt: TGTGCCAGTAGTATCCAAGGACAGGGTTATATCAATGAGCAGTTCTTC

v_call: TRBV6-1
j_call: TRBJ1-1
clone_size: -
d_call: -
cdr3_aa: CASSRDPLNTEAFF
cdr3_nt: TGTGCCAGCAGCCGGGACCCTCTGAACACTGAAGCTTTCTTT

v_call: TRBV5-1
j_call: TRBJ2-5
clone_size: -
d_call: TRBD1
cdr3_aa: CASSPTGQETQYF
cdr3_nt: TGCGCCAGCAGCCCGACAGGGCAAGAGACCCAGTACTTC

v_call: TRBV10-3
j_call: TRBJ2-3
clone_size: -
d_call: TRBD2
cdr3_aa: CAISAGTSRSTDTQYF
cdr3_nt: TGTGCCATCAGTGCCGGGACTAGCAGGAGCACAGATACGCAGTATTTT

v_call: TRBV6-6
j_call: TRBJ1-1
clone_size: once
d_call: -
cdr3_aa: CASSLRQGLNTEAFF
cdr3_nt: TGTGCCAGCAGCCTCCGGCAGGGGCTTAACACTGAAGCTTTCTTT

v_call: TRBV28
j_call: TRBJ2-7
clone_size: -
d_call: TRBD2
cdr3_aa: CASSSAGVGYEQYF
cdr3_nt: TGTGCCAGCAGTTCCGCGGGAGTCGGTTACGAGCAGTACTTC

v_call: TRBV5-1
j_call: TRBJ2-3
clone_size: -
d_call: -
cdr3_aa: CASSAGTVSTDTQYF
cdr3_nt: TGCGCCAGCAGCGCGGGGACAGTTAGCACAGATACGCAGTATTTT

v_call: TRBV12-5
j_call: TRBJ1-1
clone_size: once
d_call: -
cdr3_aa: CASGREDTEAFF
cdr3_nt: TGTGCTAGTGGTCGGGAGGACACTGAAGCTTTCTTT

v_call: TRBV5-1
j_call: TRBJ2-3
clone_size: -
d_call: -
cdr3_aa: CASSPTVADTQYF
cdr3_nt: TGCGCCAGCAGCCCGACGGTTGCGGATACGCAGTATTTT

v_call: TRBV11-3
j_call: TRBJ2-2
clone_size: -
d_call: -
cdr3_aa: CASSLSDNTGELFF
cdr3_nt: TGTGCCAGCAGCTTATCAGACAACACCGGGGAGCTGTTTTTT

v_call: TRBV2
j_call: TRBJ2-3
clone_size: -
d_call: TRBD1
cdr3_aa: CASKSGGPDTQYF
cdr3_nt: TGTGCCAGCAAATCAGGGGGCCCAGATACGCAGTATTTT

v_call: TRBV19
j_call: TRBJ1-3
clone_size: -
d_call: -
cdr3_aa: CASTEQVFSGNTIYF
cdr3_nt: TGTGCCAGTACCGAACAGGTTTTCTCTGGAAACACCATATATTTT

v_call: TRBV27
j_call: TRBJ2-7
clone_size: -
d_call: -
cdr3_aa: CASSPIRVGLGEQYF
cdr3_nt: TGTGCCAGCAGTCCCATACGAGTGGGCTTGGGGGAGCAGTACTTC

v_call: TRBV18
j_call: TRBJ2-2
clone_size: -
d_call: -
cdr3_aa: CASSPGALDTGELFF
cdr3_nt: TGTGCCAGCTCACCGGGTGCCCTAGACACCGGGGAGCTGTTTTTT

v_call: TRBV6-1
j_call: TRBJ2-5
clone_size: once
d_call: -
cdr3_aa: CASKVRQETQYF
cdr3_nt: TGTGCCAGCAAGGTTCGACAAGAGACCCAGTACTTC